This entry features one T cell receptor beta chain sequence. Antigen: not known. These data are taken from a study of OX40 agonist ivuxolimab in advanced cancers. Study-wide results and limits: The investigators did not determine what antigen specificity the expanded peripheral T cells had.

This CDR3 has 13 amino acids. Germline V lookup: CDR1 SGHTA, CDR2 FQGNSA. Trimming cost V 2 bases and J 6 bases, with 11 bases left between them. Profiled with immunoSEQ multiplex PCR; TCRdb holds only in-frame clones, not every one. The sample lists about 100,000 clones, 91% occurring once. The clonotype originates from an adult with an advanced solid tumor such as melanoma, head and neck, liver or kidney cancer. The chain recombines TRBV7-2 with TRBJ2-7, with unresolved D. Specimen: CD4+ or CD8+ T cells sorted from blood, collected in a trial of the OX40 agonist ivuxolimab. The CDR3 sequence is CASSLPVSFEQYF. The CDR3 nucleotides read TGTGCCAGCAGCTTACCTGTCAGTTTCGAGCAGTACTTC. Supplemented by reference TRBV7-2 and TRBJ2-7, the full variable domain reads GAGVSQSPSNKVTEKGKDVELRCDPISGHTALYWYRQSLGQGLEFLIYFQGNSAPDKSGLPSDRFSAERTGGSVSTLTIQRTQQEDSAVYLCASSLPVSFEQYFGPGTRLTVT.